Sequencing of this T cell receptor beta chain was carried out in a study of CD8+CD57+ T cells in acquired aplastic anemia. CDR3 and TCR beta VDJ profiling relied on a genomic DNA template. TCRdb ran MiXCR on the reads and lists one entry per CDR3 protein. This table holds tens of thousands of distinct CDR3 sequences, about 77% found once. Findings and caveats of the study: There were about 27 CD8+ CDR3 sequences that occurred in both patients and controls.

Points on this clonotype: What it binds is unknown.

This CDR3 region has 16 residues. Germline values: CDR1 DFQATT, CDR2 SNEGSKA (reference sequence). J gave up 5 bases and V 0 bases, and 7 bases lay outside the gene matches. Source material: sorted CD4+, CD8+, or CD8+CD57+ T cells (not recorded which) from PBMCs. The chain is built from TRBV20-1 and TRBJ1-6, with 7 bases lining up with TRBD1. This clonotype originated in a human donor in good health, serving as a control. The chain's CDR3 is CSARESGGPNNSPLHF. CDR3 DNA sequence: TGCAGTGCTAGAGAATCAGGGGGACCGAATAATTCACCCCTCCACTTT.